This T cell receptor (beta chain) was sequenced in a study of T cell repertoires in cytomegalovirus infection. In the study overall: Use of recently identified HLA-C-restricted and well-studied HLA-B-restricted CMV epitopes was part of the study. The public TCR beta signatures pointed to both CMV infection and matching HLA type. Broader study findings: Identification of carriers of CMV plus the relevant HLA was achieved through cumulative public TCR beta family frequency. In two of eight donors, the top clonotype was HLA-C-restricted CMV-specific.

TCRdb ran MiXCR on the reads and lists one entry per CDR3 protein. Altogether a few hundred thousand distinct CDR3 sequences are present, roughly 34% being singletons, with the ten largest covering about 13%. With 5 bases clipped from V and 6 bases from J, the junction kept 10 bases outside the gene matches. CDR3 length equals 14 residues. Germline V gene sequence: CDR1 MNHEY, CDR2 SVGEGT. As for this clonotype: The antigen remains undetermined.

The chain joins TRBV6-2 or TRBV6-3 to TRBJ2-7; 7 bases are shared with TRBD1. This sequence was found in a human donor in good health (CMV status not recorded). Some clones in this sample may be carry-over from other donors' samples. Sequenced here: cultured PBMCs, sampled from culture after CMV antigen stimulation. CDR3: CASSRQGAGGEQYF. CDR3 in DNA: TGTGCCAGCAGTCGACAGGGTGCGGGCGGCGAGCAGTACTTC.